This record looks at one TCR beta chain sequence and its context. The antigen it recognizes is unknown. No much larger clone is present one base from it, and per-base qualities are unavailable. The protocol used for the library was multiplex PCR. Reads for this sample came from an Illumina HiSeq 4000. To build TCR beta libraries, CDR3 regions were amplified by Arm-PCR using iRepertoire HTBI primers. Gel purification was performed on PCR products prior to sequencing. The paper's data handling went like this. Gene usage analysis of CDR3 amino acid clonotypes used the 62 TRBV and some 13 TRBJ segments found across samples. COPE and FqMerger were used to merge the filtered high-quality paired reads into contigs. Contigs were aligned with BLAST to IMGT TRBV, TRBD and TRBJ reference genes, and CDR3 was defined per IMGT. Any clonotype with a frequency above 0.1% was classified as a highly expanded clone. Repertoire diversity was measured by Shannon entropy, and V-J evenness by the Gini coefficient. A clonotype was considered public if more than one individual shared it. TCRdb itself trimmed the public reads at Q25 with fastp, ran MiXCR and retained productive beta chains. Rows with one shared CDR3 protein collapse into an entry with the most common genes and DNA. In this record, the V and J calls reflect TCRdb's handling and not the investigators' own analysis. For this sample there are over 300,000 distinct CDR3 sequences; roughly 21% appear just once. Clones ranked in the top ten supply just under 30% of the sample.

Trimming costs V 7 bases and J 1 base, and their ends lie 5 bases apart. In the germline V gene, CDR1 corresponds to SGHRS and CDR2 to YFSETQ. The CDR3 starts with the cysteine, ends with the phenylalanine, and has 12 residues. Only CDR3 DNA remains: 36 bases, in frame from the first base. The sample originates from a study of regulatory T cells in long-lasting Graves disease (TCRdb year 2021). General notes on the study: Persistent Graves' disease was defined as antithyroid drug treatment for over 5 years with persistently positive TSH receptor autoantibodies. Persistent Graves' disease patients were compared with newly diagnosed Graves' disease patients by peripheral blood TCR sequencing and RNA sequencing. In the clinical cohort, patients with persistent Graves' disease had used antithyroid drugs for an average of around 9.3 years. TCR sequencing covered roughly 13 persistent and roughly 20 newly diagnosed Graves' disease patients, around 35 samples in total. The study was conducted in China and was registered as a clinical trial.

The paper's findings and limits, for the study overall: A larger number of public clonotypes was shared among persistent patients (fewer than 3,000) than among newly diagnosed patients (roughly 1,000). Compared with newly diagnosed patients, persistent Graves' disease patients had lower TCR Shannon entropy and fewer highly expanded clones, which suggests clonal expansion. Peripheral blood alone was examined, since thyroid tissue, which constituted the primary lesion, could not be accessed. Sequencing and analysis were limited to the TCR beta chain. Preferential use of TRBV28, TRBJ1-2 and TRBJ2-5 was observed in persistent disease, whereas TRBV20-1 and TRBJ2-1 were favored in newly diagnosed disease. The authors noted that the small sample size was a limitation that may lower accuracy.

The sample's time point label, decoded: persistent/refractory GD, antithyroid drugs over 5 years with positive TRAb. For both TCR sequencing and RNA sequencing, RNA was extracted from PBMCs in TRIzol. The diagnosis of Graves' disease followed American Thyroid Association guidelines. The patients came from an endocrinology department in Xi'an, China. Each patient gave roughly 8.4 milliliters of peripheral blood, collected in an EDTA anticoagulant tube. Ficoll Paque Plus density gradient separation was used to isolate PBMCs, and no further T cell sorting was done. An Agilent 2100 Bioanalyzer and agarose gel were used to assess RNA quality, and a NanoDrop 2000 was used to measure RNA concentration.

The sequencing here drew on peripheral blood mononuclear cells (PBMCs), taken when the disease was refractory, from a patient treated with antithyroid drugs. This receptor was obtained from a female donor with Graves disease. The chain is encoded by TRBV5-1 joined to TRBJ2-2, with the D gene too uncertain to name. The CDR3 here reads CASALNTGELFF. The DNA sequence reads TGCGCCAGCGCTCTGAACACCGGGGAGCTGTTTTTT. With the portions outside the CDR3 filled from the reference TRBV5-1 and TRBJ2-2 genes, the complete variable region becomes KAGVTQTPRYLIKTRGQQVTLSCSPISGHRSVSWYQQTPGQGLQFLFEYFSETQRNKGNFPGRFSGRQFSNSRSEMNVSTLELGDSALYLCASALNTGELFFGEGSRLTVL.